Shown below are 5 T cell receptor beta chains from a single sample sequenced in a study of response to subunit inactivated influenza vaccine. TCRdb re-derived calls from the RT-PCR reads in MiXCR, one entry per CDR3 protein. In the table there are a few hundred thousand distinct CDR3 sequences, 20% to 25% of which are singletons. The starting material was PBMCs from blood, obtained about 19 months after vaccination. The receptors stem from a man between 50 and 69 years old who received an inactivated influenza vaccine.

The chain has TRBV4-3 and TRBJ1-6, with D maybe TRBD1 (5 bases). CDR3 length: 14 residues. Germline V gene data show CDR1 as LGHNA and CDR2 as YSLEER. V lost 4 bases to trimming and J lost 10 bases, with 14 bases between them. This CDR3 reads CASSLWGGDSPLHF. DNA for the CDR3: TGCGCCAGCAGCCTCTGGGGAGGGGACTCACCCCTCCACTTT.

This clonotype came up many times. The chain uses TRBV5-1 and TRBJ1-1; no clear D. Germline lookup yields CDR1 SGHRS and CDR2 YFSETQ. With 6 bases removed from V and 6 bases from J, the gap between germline ends came to 18 bases. CDR3 length: 14 residues. The CDR3 protein is CASTLGESNAEAFF. The CDR3 nucleotides are TGCGCCAGCACCCTCGGGGAATCCAACGCTGAAGCTTTCTTT.

Only one count was recorded for this clonotype. As DNA, the CDR3 is TGTGCCAGCAGCCAGTTTACAGGGGGCGCCTCCGGGGAGCTGTTTTTT. This gives the protein CASSQFTGGASGELFF. This rearrangement joins TRBV4-2 to TRBJ2-2, with 9 bases that match TRBD1. V trimming: 3 bases; J trimming: 6 bases; junction bases outside the gene matches: 8. This CDR3 region has 16 residues. Germline values: CDR1 LGHNA, CDR2 YNFKEQ.

The rearrangement links TRBV19 to TRBJ1-2; D gene unclear. There are 15 residues in the CDR3. V lost 8 bases to trimming and J lost 1 base, with 17 bases between them. CDR1 and CDR2 from the germline V gene are LNHDA and SQIVND (reference sequence). CDR3 in amino acids: CASDDVGGGNYGYTF. Here the CDR3 DNA reads TGTGCCAGTGACGACGTCGGCGGTGGTAACTATGGCTACACCTTC.

This chain uses TRBV7-3 with TRBJ2-2, with TRBD2 identical over 12 bases. Germline-derived CDR1 and CDR2 are SGHTA and FQGTGA. The CDR3 length is 16 residues. Trimming took 5 bases from V and 6 from J; bases not matched to a gene: 7. The CDR3 reads CASSPQLAGGAGELFF. DNA of the CDR3: TGTGCCAGCAGCCCGCAACTAGCGGGAGGCGCCGGGGAGCTGTTTTTT.